The rows below give T cell receptor beta chains drawn from one sample of a study of a mutant IDH1 vaccine in newly diagnosed glioma. This table comes from immunoSEQ multiplex PCR, and its TCRdb copy is limited to in-frame clones, with some not included. The sample contains 25,000 to 30,000 clones, 70% to 85% of which appear only once. These receptors have no known antigen. The material sequenced was PBMCs, taken from a glioma patient whose treatment included an IDH1 peptide vaccine. The receptor set was obtained from a man aged 40-49 years with glioma. Some clones in this sample may be carry-over from other donors' samples. The CDR3 runs from the conserved cysteine through the conserved F or W. A D gene is named only where the DNA matches it firmly. Size is omitted from some rows. Given values are once, few, many or a class for expanded clones.

d_gene	v_gene	abundance	j_gene	CDR3aa	CDR3nt
NA	TRBV27	NA	TRBJ2-6	CASSFPPPGANVLTF	TGTGCCAGCAGTTTCCCTCCCCCCGGGGCCAACGTCCTGACTTTC
NA	TRBV5-1	NA	TRBJ2-7	CASSTEPTLEQYF	TGCGCCAGCTCGACAGAGCCTACGCTGGAGCAGTACTTC
NA	TRBV6-5	NA	TRBJ1-5	CASRIGGSNQPQHF	TGTGCCAGCCGGATTGGGGGTAGCAATCAGCCCCAGCATTTT
NA	TRBV7-2	NA	TRBJ1-2	CASSLAGVQTDGYTF	TGTGCCAGCAGCTTAGCGGGGGTTCAGACGGATGGCTACACCTTC
NA	TRBV4-3	NA	TRBJ2-5	CASSHDTSRGPQYF	TGCGCCAGCAGCCACGATACCTCCCGGGGCCCGCAGTACTTC
TRBD1	TRBV5-1	NA	TRBJ2-6	CASSAGTGASGANVLAF	TGCGCCAGCAGCGCCGGGACAGGGGCCTCTGGGGCCAACGTCCTGGCTTTC
NA	TRBV7-8	few	TRBJ1-3	CASSFGDLGNTIYF	TGTGCCAGCAGCTTCGGGGATCTGGGAAACACCATATATTTT
NA	TRBV23-1	NA	TRBJ1-1	CASSQGAEGSEAFF	TGCGCCAGCAGTCAAGGGGCTGAGGGATCTGAAGCTTTCTTT
NA	TRBV5-4	NA	TRBJ2-1	CASSTDTGNEQFF	TGTGCCAGCAGTACTGACACGGGCAATGAGCAGTTCTTC
NA	TRBV30	NA	TRBJ1-1	CAWSARANTEAFF	TGTGCCTGGTCAGCCAGGGCGAACACTGAAGCTTTCTTT
NA	TRBV4-3	NA	TRBJ1-3	CASSQDRAGAGNTIYF	TGCGCCAGCAGCCAAGATAGGGCGGGAGCTGGAAACACCATATATTTT
NA	TRBV6-6	NA	TRBJ1-5	CASSQQGPESNQPQHF	TGTGCCAGCAGTCAACAGGGTCCTGAGAGTAATCAGCCCCAGCATTTT
TRBD2	TRBV5-6	NA	TRBJ2-2	CASPLTRGRANTGELFF	TGTGCCAGCCCTTTGACGCGGGGGAGAGCGAACACCGGGGAGCTGTTTTTT
TRBD2	TRBV4-2	NA	TRBJ2-1	CASSLIAGINEQFF	TGTGCCAGCAGCTTAATAGCGGGGATCAATGAGCAGTTCTTC
NA	TRBV4-3	NA	TRBJ1-2	CASSQDGRIYGYTF	TGCGCCAGCAGCCAAGATGGCAGAATATATGGCTACACCTTC
NA	TRBV5-8	NA	TRBJ2-6	CASNQGSGANVLTF	TGTGCCAGCAACCAGGGGTCCGGGGCCAACGTCCTGACTTTC
NA	TRBV10-1	NA	TRBJ2-6	CASSPSLANVLTF	TGCGCCAGCAGCCCATCCTTGGCCAACGTCCTGACTTTC